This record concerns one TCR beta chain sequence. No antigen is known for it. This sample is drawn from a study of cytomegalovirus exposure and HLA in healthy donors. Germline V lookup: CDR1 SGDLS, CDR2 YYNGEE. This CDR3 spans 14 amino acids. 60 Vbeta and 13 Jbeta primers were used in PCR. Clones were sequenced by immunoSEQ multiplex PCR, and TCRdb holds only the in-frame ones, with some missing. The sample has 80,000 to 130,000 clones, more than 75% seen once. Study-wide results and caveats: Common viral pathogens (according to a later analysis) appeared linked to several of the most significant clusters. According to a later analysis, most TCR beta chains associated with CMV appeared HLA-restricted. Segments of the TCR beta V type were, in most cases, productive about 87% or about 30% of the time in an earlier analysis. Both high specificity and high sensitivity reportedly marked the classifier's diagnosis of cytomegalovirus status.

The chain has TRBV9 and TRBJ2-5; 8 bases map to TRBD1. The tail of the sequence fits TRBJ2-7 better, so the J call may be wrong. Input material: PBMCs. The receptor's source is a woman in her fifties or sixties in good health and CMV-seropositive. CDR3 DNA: TGTGCCAGCAGCGAGGGGGACAGGATTTACGAGCAGTACTTC. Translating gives CASSEGDRIYEQYF.